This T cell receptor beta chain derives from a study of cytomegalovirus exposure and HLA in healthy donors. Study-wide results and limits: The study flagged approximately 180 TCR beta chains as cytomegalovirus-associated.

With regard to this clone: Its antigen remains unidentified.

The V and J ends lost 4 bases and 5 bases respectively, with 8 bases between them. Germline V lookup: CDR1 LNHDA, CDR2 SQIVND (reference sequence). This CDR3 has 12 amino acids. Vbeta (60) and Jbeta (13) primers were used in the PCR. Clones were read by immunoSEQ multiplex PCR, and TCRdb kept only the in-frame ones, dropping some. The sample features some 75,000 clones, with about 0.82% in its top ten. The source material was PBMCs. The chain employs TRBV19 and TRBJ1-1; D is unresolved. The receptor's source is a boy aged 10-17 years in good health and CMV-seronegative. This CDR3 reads CASSTRGTEAFF. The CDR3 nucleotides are TGTGCCAGTAGTACAAGAGGGACTGAAGCTTTCTTT.